This T cell receptor (beta chain) was documented in a study of T cell repertoires in cytomegalovirus infection (dated by TCRdb to between 2017 and 2020). Describing the broader study: Peptide stimulations targeted recently identified HLA-C-restricted CMV epitopes, whose presentation resists viral immunomodulation, together with well-studied HLA-B-restricted epitopes. The HLA type of each donor mattered for the analysis, because public TCR beta signatures pointed to carriage of CMV infection along with the matching HLA type.

This clonotype was counted only a few times. Its specific antigen is unknown. Base qualities are not provided; no much larger clone lies one nucleotide away. Paper-wide results and their limitations: In both this cohort and an independent cohort of a few hundred donors, the cumulative frequency of public TCR beta family members distinguished carriers of CMV infection plus the relevant HLA type. The ex vivo response was dominated by HLA-C-restricted CMV-specific TCR beta clonotypes, and the single most frequent clonotype in two of eight donors was supplied by these HLA-C-restricted clonotypes.

The treatment or condition label for this specimen denotes: in vitro stimulation with specific CMV peptide epitopes to enrich CMV-specific T cells. The sample was run on an Illumina HiSeq 1500. TCRdb cleaned the public reads at Q25 with fastp, built clones with MiXCR and kept in-frame beta chains. Duplicate CDR3 protein sequences are folded into a single record with the most common DNA and genes. The sample has some 350,000 distinct CDR3 sequences on record, 29% of them singletons. The ten biggest clones cover 15% to 25% of the sample. The TCR originated in a human donor in good health (CMV status not recorded). Some clones in this sample may be carry-over from other donors' samples. The specimen was cultured PBMCs, collected from culture after CMV antigen stimulation.

The DNA sequence is given as TGTGCCAGCAGCTTAGCGCGTCAACAGGGCAATCAGCCCCAGCATTTT. It codes for CASSLARQQGNQPQHF. The chain employs TRBV7-8 and TRBJ1-5; the D gene is possibly TRBD1, with 5 bases matching. From its cysteine to its phenylalanine, the CDR3 spans 16 amino acids. Kept here is only the CDR3 DNA, which spans 48 bases and is read in frame from base 1. Between the V and J ends, shortened by 0 bases and 2 bases respectively, the junction contains 11 bases. As encoded in the germline V gene, CDR1 is SGHVS while CDR2 is FQNEAQ.